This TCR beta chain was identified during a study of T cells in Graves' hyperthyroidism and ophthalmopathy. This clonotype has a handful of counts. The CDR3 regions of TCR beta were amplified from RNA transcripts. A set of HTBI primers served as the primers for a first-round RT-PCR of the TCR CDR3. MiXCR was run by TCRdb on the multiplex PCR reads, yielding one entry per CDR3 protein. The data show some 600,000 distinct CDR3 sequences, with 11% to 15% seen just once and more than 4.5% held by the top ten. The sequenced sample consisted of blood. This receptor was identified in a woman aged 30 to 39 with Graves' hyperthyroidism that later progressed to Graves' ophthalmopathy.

CDR3 residues: CASSFGQGGYTF. CDR3 DNA: TGTGCCAGCAGCTTCGGCCAGGGCGGCTACACCTTC. The J gene is TRBJ1-2, the V gene TRBV5-4; the D gene is possibly TRBD1 (5 bases). Trimming took 2 bases from V and 8 from J, leaving 10 bases between them. Germline CDR1 is SGHNT and CDR2 is YYREEE (reference sequence). The CDR3 loop spans 12 amino acids.